This TCR beta chain originates from a study of T cell responses to AZD1222 COVID-19 vaccine. Study results and limitations: Baseline antibody screening turned up just six seropositive AZD1222 recipients.

Sequenced by immunoSEQ multiplex PCR; TCRdb stores in-frame clones only, minus some. The sample records under 120,000 clones, under 95% being singletons. Trimming stripped 4 bases from V and 6 bases from J, with 10 bases between. CDR1 LGHNA and CDR2 YNFKEQ come from the germline V gene. The CDR3 has 13 residues. As concerns this clone: Its specificity is unknown.

The sequence was obtained from an adult in good health. This chain connects TRBV4-2 to TRBJ2-1; D call uncertain. Sequences were derived from peripheral blood, sampled on day 0 of AZD1222 vaccination. In DNA, the CDR3 is TGTGCCAGCAGCCGAGACCCAGGCAATGAGCAGTTCTTC. It is translated as CASSRDPGNEQFF.